This TCR beta chain was documented in a study of identifying expanded T cells in peripheral blood. Regarding the study as a whole: Clone count variance between approximately two-week samples rose with total template count.

For this clone: Its target is unknown.

Using immunoSEQ multiplex PCR, the repertoire was profiled, and TCRdb retains in-frame clones only, with some absent. The repertoire holds 84,000 or so clones, with about 90% as singletons. During the collection period, no donor immune events like infections were recorded. Sequencing input: blood. This clonotype was sampled from a person aged 18 to 75 in good health.

The CDR3 spells CASSLTSGSGDTQYF. For the CDR3, the DNA is TGTGCCAGCAGTCTTACTAGCGGGAGTGGGGATACGCAGTATTTT. The chain joins TRBV9 to TRBJ2-3; 11 bases line up with TRBD2. The germline CDR1 and CDR2 sequences are SGDLS and YYNGEE. The ends lost 5 bases at V and 6 bases at J; junction bases unmatched: 8. The length of the CDR3 is 15 residues.